This T cell receptor (beta chain) was recovered during a study of metastatic and nonmetastatic thyroid tumors. Comments on this clone: This may come from a read error, since a much larger clone is one base off.

Every patient underwent thyroid surgery untreated. Original data processing: Variation in CDR3 across clinicopathological groups served as the basis for constructing a distant-metastasis classifier in papillary thyroid cancer. TCRdb called clones again from the PCR reads with MiXCR. TCRdb's processing, not the authors', yielded these V and J calls. The sample yields some 90,000 clones, 7.5% to 9% seen once. V lost 6 bases, J lost 9 bases, and 20 bases lay in between. Germline V gene data show CDR1 as MDHEN and CDR2 as SYDVKM. This CDR3 has 14 amino acids. The receptor was isolated from a female donor with papillary thyroid cancer or a benign thyroid nodule (not recorded which). Some clones in this sample may be carry-over from other donors' samples. The V call is TRBV28, the J call TRBJ2-5; possibly TRBD1 or TRBD2 for D (6 bases each). Sequences were obtained from blood. Written as DNA, the CDR3 is TGTGCCAGCAGCCCCGCAAAGGGGGGCGAGGCCCAGTACTTC. This gives the protein CASSPAKGGEAQYF.